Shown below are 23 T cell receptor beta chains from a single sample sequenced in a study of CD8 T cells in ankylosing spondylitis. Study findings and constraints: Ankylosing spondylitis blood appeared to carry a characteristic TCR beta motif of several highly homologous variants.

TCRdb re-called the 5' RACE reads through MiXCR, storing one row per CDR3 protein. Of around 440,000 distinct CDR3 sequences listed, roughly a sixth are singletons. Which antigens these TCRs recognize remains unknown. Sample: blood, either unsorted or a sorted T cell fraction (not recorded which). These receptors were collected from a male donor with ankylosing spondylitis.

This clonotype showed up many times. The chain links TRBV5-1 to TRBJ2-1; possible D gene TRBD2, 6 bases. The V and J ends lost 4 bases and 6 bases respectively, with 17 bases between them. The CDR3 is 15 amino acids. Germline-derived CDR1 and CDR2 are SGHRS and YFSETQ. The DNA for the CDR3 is TGCGCCAGCAGCCCCGGGACTGAGCGTACCAATGAGCAGTTCTTC. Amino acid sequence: CASSPGTERTNEQFF.

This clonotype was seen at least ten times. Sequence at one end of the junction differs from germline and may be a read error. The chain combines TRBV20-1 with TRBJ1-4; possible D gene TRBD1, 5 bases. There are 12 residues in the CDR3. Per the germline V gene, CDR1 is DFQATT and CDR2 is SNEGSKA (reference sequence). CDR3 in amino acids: CSASGGNEKLFF. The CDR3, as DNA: TGCAGTGCTAGCGGGGGTAATGAAAAGCTGTTTTTT.

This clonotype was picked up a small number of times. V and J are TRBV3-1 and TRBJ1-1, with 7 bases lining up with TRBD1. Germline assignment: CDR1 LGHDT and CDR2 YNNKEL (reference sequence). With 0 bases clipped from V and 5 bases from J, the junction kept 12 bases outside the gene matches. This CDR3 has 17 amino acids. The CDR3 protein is CASSQDPPTGSRTEAFF. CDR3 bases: TGTGCCAGCAGCCAAGATCCCCCGACAGGGAGTAGGACTGAAGCTTTCTTT.

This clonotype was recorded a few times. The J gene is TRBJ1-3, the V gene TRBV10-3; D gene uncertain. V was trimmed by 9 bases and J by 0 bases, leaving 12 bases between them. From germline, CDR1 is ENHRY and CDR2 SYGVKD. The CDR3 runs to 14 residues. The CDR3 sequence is CAMSRVASGNTIYF. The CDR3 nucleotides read TGTGCCATGTCACGAGTCGCCTCTGGAAACACCATATATTTT.

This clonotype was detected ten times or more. The CDR3 protein is CASSPSATEQFF. DNA of the CDR3: TGTGCCAGCTCACCTTCCGCTACTGAGCAGTTCTTC. The J gene is TRBJ2-1, the V gene TRBV18; no clear D. This CDR3 is 12 amino acids long. Germline V gene lookup returns CDR1 KGHSH and CDR2 LQKENI. Between the trimmed V and J ends, which lost 3 bases and 9 bases, there was a span of 9 bases.

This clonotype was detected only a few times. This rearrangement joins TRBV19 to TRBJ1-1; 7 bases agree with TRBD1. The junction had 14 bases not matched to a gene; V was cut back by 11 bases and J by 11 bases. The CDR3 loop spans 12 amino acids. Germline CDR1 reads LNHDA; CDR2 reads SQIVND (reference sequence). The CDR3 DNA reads TGTGCCGTACGGACAGGTAATGGGCGTGCTTTCTTT. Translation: CAVRTGNGRAFF.

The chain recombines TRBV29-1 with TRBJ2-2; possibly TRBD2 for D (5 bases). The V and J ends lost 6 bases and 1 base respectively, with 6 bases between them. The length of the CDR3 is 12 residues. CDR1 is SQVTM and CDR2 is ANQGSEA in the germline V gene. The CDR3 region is CSVRGNTGELFF. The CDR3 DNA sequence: TGCAGCGTCCGGGGGAACACCGGGGAGCTGTTTTTT.

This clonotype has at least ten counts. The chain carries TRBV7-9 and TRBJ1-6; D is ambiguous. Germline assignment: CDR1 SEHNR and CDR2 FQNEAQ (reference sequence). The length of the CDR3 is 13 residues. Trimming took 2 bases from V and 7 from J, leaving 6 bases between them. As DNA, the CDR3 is TGTGCCAGCAGCTTAAACAGCAATTCACCCCTCCACTTT. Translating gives CASSLNSNSPLHF.

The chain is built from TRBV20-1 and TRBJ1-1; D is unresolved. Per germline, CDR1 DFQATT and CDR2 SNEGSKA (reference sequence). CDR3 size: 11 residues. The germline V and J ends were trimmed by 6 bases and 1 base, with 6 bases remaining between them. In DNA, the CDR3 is TGCAGTGCCGTTTCGAACACTGAAGCTTTCTTT. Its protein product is CSAVSNTEAFF.

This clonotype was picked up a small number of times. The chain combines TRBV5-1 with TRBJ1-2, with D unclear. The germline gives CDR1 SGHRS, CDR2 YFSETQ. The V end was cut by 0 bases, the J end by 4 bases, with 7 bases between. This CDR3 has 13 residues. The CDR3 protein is CASSLVGVYGYTF. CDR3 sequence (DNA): TGCGCCAGCAGCTTGGTTGGGGTCTATGGCTACACCTTC.

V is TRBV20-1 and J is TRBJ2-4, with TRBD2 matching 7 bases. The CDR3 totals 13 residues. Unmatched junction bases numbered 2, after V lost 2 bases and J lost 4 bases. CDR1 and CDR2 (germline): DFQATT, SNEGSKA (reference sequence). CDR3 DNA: TGCAGTGCTAGATTGCGGGGGAAAAACATTCAGTACTTC. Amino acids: CSARLRGKNIQYF.

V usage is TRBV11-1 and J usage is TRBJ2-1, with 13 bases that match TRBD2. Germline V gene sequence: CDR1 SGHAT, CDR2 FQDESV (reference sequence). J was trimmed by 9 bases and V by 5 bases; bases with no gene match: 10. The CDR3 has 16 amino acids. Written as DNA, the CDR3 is TGTGCCAGCAGCCCCCGACTAGCGGGAGGAATACGTGAGCAGTTCTTC. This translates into CASSPRLAGGIREQFF.

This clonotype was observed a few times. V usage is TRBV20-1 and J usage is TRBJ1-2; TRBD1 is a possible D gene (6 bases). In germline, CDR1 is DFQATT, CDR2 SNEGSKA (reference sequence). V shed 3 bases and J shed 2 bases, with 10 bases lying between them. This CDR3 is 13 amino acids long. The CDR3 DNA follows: TGCAGTGCTAGGGGAACAGGGAACTATGGCTACACCTTC. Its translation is CSARGTGNYGYTF.

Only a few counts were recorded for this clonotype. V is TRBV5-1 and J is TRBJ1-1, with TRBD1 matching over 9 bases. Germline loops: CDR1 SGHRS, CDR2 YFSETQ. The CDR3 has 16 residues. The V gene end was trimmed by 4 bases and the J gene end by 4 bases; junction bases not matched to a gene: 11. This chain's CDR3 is CASSRGGQGRSTEAFF. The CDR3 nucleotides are TGCGCCAGCAGCCGGGGAGGACAGGGGCGGTCCACTGAAGCTTTCTTT.

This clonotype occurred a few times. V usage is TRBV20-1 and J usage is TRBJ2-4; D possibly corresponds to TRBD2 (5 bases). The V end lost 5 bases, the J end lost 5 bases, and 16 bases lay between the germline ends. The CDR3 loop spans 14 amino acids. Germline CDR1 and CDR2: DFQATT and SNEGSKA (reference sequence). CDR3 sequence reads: CSARAQRTQNIQYF. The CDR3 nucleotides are TGCAGTGCTCGGGCACAGAGGACTCAAAACATTCAGTACTTC.

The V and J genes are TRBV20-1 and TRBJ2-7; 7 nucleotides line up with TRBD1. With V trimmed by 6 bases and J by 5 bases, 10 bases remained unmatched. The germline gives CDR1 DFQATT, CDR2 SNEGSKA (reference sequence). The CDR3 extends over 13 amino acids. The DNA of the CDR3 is TGCAGTGCAAAAAACCCGGGACAGAACGAGCAGTACTTC. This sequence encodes CSAKNPGQNEQYF.

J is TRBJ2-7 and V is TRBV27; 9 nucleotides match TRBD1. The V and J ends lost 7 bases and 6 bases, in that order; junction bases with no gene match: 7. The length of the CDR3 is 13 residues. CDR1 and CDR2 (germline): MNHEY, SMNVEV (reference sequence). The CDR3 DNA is TGTGCCAGCAAACGGACAGGGGTCCCCGAGCAGTACTTC. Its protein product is CASKRTGVPEQYF.

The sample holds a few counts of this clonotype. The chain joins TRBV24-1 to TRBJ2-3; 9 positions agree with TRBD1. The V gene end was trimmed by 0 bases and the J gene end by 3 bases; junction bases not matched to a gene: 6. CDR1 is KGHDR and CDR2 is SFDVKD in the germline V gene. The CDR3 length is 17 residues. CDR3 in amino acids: CATSDLHGTGRTDTQYF. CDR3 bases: TGTGCCACCAGTGATTTGCACGGGACAGGGAGGACAGATACGCAGTATTTT.

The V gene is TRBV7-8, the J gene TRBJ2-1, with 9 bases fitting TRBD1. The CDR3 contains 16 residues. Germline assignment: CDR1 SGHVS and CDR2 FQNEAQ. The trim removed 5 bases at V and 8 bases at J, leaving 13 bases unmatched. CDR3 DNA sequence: TGTGCCAGCAGCGCATCCGGGACAGGGACTTTAGATGAGCAGTTCTTC. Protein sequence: CASSASGTGTLDEQFF. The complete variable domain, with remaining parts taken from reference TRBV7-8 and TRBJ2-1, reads GAGVSQSPRYKVAKRGQDVALRCDPISGHVSLFWYQQALGQGPEFLTYFQNEAQLDKSGLPSDRFFAERPEGSVSTLKIQRTQQEDSAVYLCASSASGTGTLDEQFFGPGTRLTVL.

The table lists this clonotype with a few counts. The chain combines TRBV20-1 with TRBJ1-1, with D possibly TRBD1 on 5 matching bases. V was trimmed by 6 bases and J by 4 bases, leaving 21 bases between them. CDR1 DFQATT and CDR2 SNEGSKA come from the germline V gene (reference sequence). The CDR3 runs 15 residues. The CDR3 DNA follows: TGCAGTGCCTTAGTTGGTAGGGGAGGTGGCACTGAAGCTTTCTTT. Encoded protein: CSALVGRGGGTEAFF.

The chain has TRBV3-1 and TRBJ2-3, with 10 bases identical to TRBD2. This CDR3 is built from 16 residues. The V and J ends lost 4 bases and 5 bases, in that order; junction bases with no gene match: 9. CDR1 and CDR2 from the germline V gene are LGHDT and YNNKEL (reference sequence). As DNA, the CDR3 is TGTGCCAGCAGCCCTAGCGGGGGCGCGGGTGGAGATACGCAGTATTTT. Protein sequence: CASSPSGGAGGDTQYF.

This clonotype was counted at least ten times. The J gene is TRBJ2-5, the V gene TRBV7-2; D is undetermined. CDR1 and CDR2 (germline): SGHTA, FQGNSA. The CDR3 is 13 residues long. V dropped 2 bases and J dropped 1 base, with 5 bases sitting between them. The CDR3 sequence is CASSLLLQETQYF. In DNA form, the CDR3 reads TGTGCCAGCAGCTTACTCCTCCAAGAGACCCAGTACTTC.

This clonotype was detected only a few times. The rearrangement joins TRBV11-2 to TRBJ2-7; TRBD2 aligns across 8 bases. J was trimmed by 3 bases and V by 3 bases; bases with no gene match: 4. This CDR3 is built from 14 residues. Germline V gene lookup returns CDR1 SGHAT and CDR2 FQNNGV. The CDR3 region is CASSLGLDIYEQYF. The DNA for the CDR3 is TGTGCCAGCAGCTTGGGACTAGATATCTACGAGCAGTACTTC.